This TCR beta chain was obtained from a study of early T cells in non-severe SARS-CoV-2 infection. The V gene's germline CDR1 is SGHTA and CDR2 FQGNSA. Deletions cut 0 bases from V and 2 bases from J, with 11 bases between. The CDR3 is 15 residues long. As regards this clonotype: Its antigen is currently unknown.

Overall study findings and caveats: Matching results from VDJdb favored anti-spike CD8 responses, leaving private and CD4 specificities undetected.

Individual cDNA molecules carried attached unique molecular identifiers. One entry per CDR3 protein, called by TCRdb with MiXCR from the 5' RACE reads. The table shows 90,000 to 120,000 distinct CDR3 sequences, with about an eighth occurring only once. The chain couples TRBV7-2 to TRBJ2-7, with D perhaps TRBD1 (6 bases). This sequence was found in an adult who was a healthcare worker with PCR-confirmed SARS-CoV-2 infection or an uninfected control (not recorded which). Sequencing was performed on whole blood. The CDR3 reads CASSLAGQTTYEQYF. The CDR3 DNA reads TGTGCCAGCAGCTTAGCGGGACAAACTACCTACGAGCAGTACTTC.